Many counts were recorded for the clone carrying this TCR beta chain. The data are from a study of response to subunit inactivated influenza vaccine. The CDR3 has 14 residues. The germline V and J ends were trimmed by 2 bases and 7 bases, with 12 bases remaining between them. Per germline, CDR1 LGHNA and CDR2 YSLEER. TCRdb called the RT-PCR reads again in MiXCR, with one record for every CDR3 protein. The table includes around 600,000 distinct CDR3 sequences, 11% detected once. The same data also went into a second study, on T cells expressing NK-cell markers. In that study: Beta-chain TCR cDNA was generated via 5'RACE template switching with UMIs. There were seven HCMV-seropositive donors and one seronegative donor among the eight sequenced. Anti-gamma-delta TCR antibody use in several experiments restricted sorting to alpha-beta TCR T cells. The dominant NKG2C+ clonotypes represented about 1.0-7.0% of CD8+ T cells in several donors.

The specimen comprised PBMCs from blood, sampled on the day of vaccination. This sequence was found in a man in his fifties who received an inactivated influenza vaccine. The chain combines TRBV4-3 with TRBJ2-1, with D possibly TRBD1 on 6 matching bases. In nucleotides, the CDR3 is TGCGCCAGCAGCCAAAGTGTGGGGGCGAATGAGCAGTTCTTC. Residues: CASSQSVGANEQFF.